A single TCR beta chain is shown here with its context. Antigen unknown. Profiled with immunoSEQ multiplex PCR; TCRdb holds only in-frame clones, not every one. This sample carries millions of clones, roughly 94% of them seen once, and the ten largest clones take under 0.15%. The data were taken from a study of shared clonotypes between healthy human individuals. The overall study: Sampling drew on donors who were two women and three men aged 18 to 49.

Notes on the study in general: Larger richness was generally estimated for naive than memory subsets.

Trimming took 2 bases from V and 4 from J; bases not matched to a gene: 3. Germline CDR1 and CDR2: KGHSH and LQKENI. CDR3 length equals 14 residues. The chain joins TRBV18 to TRBJ2-3; 7 positions agree with TRBD2. Source material: naive CD4+ T cells sorted from blood. Regarding subset: CD45RA+ positively selected. This receptor was obtained from a man aged 18 to 35 in good health. The CDR3 region has the DNA TGTGCCAGCTCACCATTGGGGGGGTCAGATACGCAGTATTTT. Amino acid sequence: CASSPLGGSDTQYF.